A selection of T cell receptor beta chains follows, all from one sample in a study of patients and donors after allogeneic stem cell transplantation. TCRdb recomputed calls from the RT-PCR reads with MiXCR, one row per CDR3 protein. The data contain tens of thousands of distinct CDR3 sequences, under 50% of them singletons. Material: blood, either unsorted or a sorted T cell fraction (not recorded which). These receptors were taken from a human donor who was either an allogeneic HSCT recipient or a stem cell or donor lymphocyte infusion donor (not recorded which). It is not recorded whose cells these are; they may come from a transplant donor. Each CDR3 is given with its conserved first and last residue. The D gene is left open where the match is weak. The size field is filled for only some rows; it gives once, few, many or a size class.

TRBJ2-1 | - | TRBV29-1 | - | CSVLLGRGRENEQFF | TGCAGCGTTCTCTTGGGTCGAGGACGGGAAAATGAGCAGTTCTTC
TRBJ1-6 | few | TRBV28 | - | CASSFPWGGGSPLHF | TGTGCCAGCAGTTTCCCCTGGGGGGGCGGATCACCCCTCCACTTT
TRBJ1-1 | - | TRBV14 | - | CASSQNPSWTNTEAFF | TGTGCCAGCAGCCAAAACCCCTCTTGGACGAACACTGAAGCTTTCTTT
TRBJ1-2 | - | TRBV15 | - | CATSRPVPGYGYTF | TGTGCCACCAGCCGACCGGTCCCCGGCTATGGCTACACCTTC
TRBJ1-5 | - | TRBV7-8 | TRBD1 | CASSLEGANQPQHF | TGTGCCAGCAGCTTAGAGGGGGCTAATCAGCCCCAGCATTTT
TRBJ2-4 | - | TRBV15 | TRBD1 | CATSTTGNIQYF | TGTGCCACCAGCACGACAGGGAACATTCAGTACTTC
TRBJ2-1 | few | TRBV12-3/TRBV12-4 | - | CASSIYSGINEQFF | TGTGCCAGCAGTATCTACTCAGGAATCAATGAGCAGTTCTTC
TRBJ1-2 | - | TRBV4-1 | - | CASSQGHRALYGYTF | TGCGCCAGCAGCCAAGGTCACAGGGCTCTCTATGGCTACACCTTC
TRBJ1-1 | - | TRBV7-2 | TRBD1 | CASSRTGVGTEAFF | TGTGCCAGCAGCCGGACAGGGGTGGGGACTGAAGCTTTCTTT
TRBJ1-2 | few | TRBV28 | TRBD1 | CASSRTTGGDGYTF | TGTGCCAGCAGTCGCACTACAGGGGGTGATGGCTACACCTTC
TRBJ2-1 | - | TRBV28 | TRBD2 | CASRYSGSRYNEQFF | TGTGCCAGCAGGTATAGCGGGAGTAGGTACAATGAGCAGTTCTTC
TRBJ1-2 | - | TRBV15 | TRBD1 | CATSPRQGAPGGYTF | TGTGCCACCAGCCCCCGACAGGGGGCCCCAGGAGGCTACACCTTC
TRBJ1-1 | few | TRBV20-1 | TRBD1 | CSAPGQVLVGEAFF | TGCAGTGCTCCCGGACAGGTCTTGGTCGGTGAAGCTTTCTTT
TRBJ1-4 | - | TRBV12-3/TRBV12-4 | TRBD1 | CASRGQGQLFF | TGTGCCAGCAGGGGACAGGGGCAACTGTTTTTT
TRBJ1-2 | - | TRBV28 | TRBD1 | CASSYLPQQGLGYTF | TGTGCCAGCAGCTACCTACCGCAACAGGGGCTCGGCTACACCTTC
TRBJ1-4 | few | TRBV29-1 | - | CSVATNEKLFF | TGCAGCGTTGCAACTAATGAAAAACTGTTTTTT
TRBJ1-1 | few | TRBV7-2 | - | CASSLERTEAFF | TGTGCCAGCAGCTTAGAAAGGACTGAAGCTTTCTTT
TRBJ1-3 | few | TRBV9 | - | CASSVALSSGSGNTIYF | TGTGCCAGCAGCGTAGCCCTTTCTAGTGGCTCTGGAAACACCATATATTTT
TRBJ1-5 | few | TRBV5-1 | - | CASSSGPNQPQHF | TGCGCCAGCAGCTCAGGTCCCAATCAGCCCCAGCATTTT
TRBJ2-1 | - | TRBV9 | - | CASSPGSYNEQFF | TGTGCCAGCAGCCCCGGCTCCTACAATGAGCAGTTCTTC
TRBJ1-1 | - | TRBV2 | - | CASSTRGEEAFF | TGTGCCAGCAGTACCCGGGGGGAGGAAGCTTTCTTT
TRBJ1-1 | - | TRBV4-3 | TRBD1 | CASSQDSRAGGVRNTEAFF | TGCGCCAGCAGCCAAGATTCTAGGGCAGGGGGCGTTCGGAACACTGAAGCTTTCTTT
TRBJ2-4 | - | TRBV5-1 | TRBD2 | CASRDYDIQYF | TGCGCCAGCCGGGACTACGACATTCAGTACTTC
TRBJ1-4 | - | TRBV7-8 | - | CASSPVIATNEKLFF | TGTGCCAGCAGTCCCGTTATCGCAACTAATGAAAAACTGTTTTTT
TRBJ1-5 | few | TRBV28 | - | CASRNAGRAPGQPQHF | TGTGCCAGCAGAAACGCGGGCAGGGCCCCGGGTCAGCCCCAGCATTTT
TRBJ1-4 | few | TRBV5-1 | - | CASSLTDRQGYEKLFF | TGCGCCAGCAGCTTGACCGACCGCCAGGGGTATGAAAAACTGTTTTTT
TRBJ2-7 | - | TRBV28 | - | CASTLDRPYEQYF | TGTGCCAGCACCTTGGACAGACCCTACGAGCAGTACTTC
TRBJ1-2 | - | TRBV12-3/TRBV12-4 | - | CASSSLTGGYTF | TGTGCCAGCAGTTCTCTAACAGGTGGCTACACCTTC
TRBJ1-5 | few | TRBV12-3/TRBV12-4 | - | CASSWTDQPQHF | TGTGCCAGCAGTTGGACAGACCAGCCCCAGCATTTT
TRBJ1-3 | - | TRBV28 | - | CASSGGEPGSGNTIYF | TGTGCCAGCAGTGGGGGGGAACCCGGCAGTGGAAACACCATATATTTT
TRBJ1-1 | - | TRBV6-6 | TRBD1 | CASSTDRVTEAFF | TGTGCCAGCAGCACCGACAGGGTCACTGAAGCTTTCTTT
TRBJ2-1 | - | TRBV5-5 | TRBD1 | CASSPTGYAYNEQFF | TGTGCCAGCAGCCCGACAGGGTATGCCTACAATGAGCAGTTCTTC
TRBJ2-3 | - | TRBV5-1 | TRBD2 | CASSPAGTSGAGDTQYF | TGCGCCAGCAGCCCCGCCGGGACTAGCGGGGCGGGAGATACGCAGTATTTT
TRBJ2-3 | - | TRBV9 | - | CASSVDGDTQYF | TGTGCCAGCAGCGTAGATGGAGATACGCAGTATTTT
TRBJ1-2 | few | TRBV10-3 | - | CAISPGPQEGGYTF | TGTGCCATCAGTCCCGGGCCCCAAGAAGGTGGCTACACCTTC
TRBJ1-2 | few | TRBV7-8 | - | CASSLSGINYGYTF | TGTGCCAGCAGCTTAAGCGGAATTAACTATGGCTACACCTTC
TRBJ1-4 | few | TRBV20-1 | - | CSARVGSATNEKLFF | TGCAGTGCTAGAGTGGGGTCTGCAACTAATGAAAAACTGTTTTTT
TRBJ2-1 | few | TRBV6-2/TRBV6-3 | - | CASSHPDVYREVSYNEQFF | TGTGCCAGCAGTCACCCCGACGTATACAGGGAGGTATCCTACAATGAGCAGTTCTTC
TRBJ1-2 | - | TRBV6-5 | - | CASRPDRSYGYTF | TGTGCCAGCAGACCCGACAGGAGCTATGGCTACACCTTC
TRBJ2-5 | - | TRBV7-3 | - | CASSLNFGETQYF | TGTGCCAGCAGCTTAAATTTTGGGGAGACCCAGTACTTC
TRBJ1-1 | - | TRBV4-1 | - | CASSQLVLNTEAFF | TGCGCCAGCAGCCAACTCGTATTGAACACTGAAGCTTTCTTT
TRBJ1-5 | - | TRBV12-3/TRBV12-4 | - | CASSRPGAGDQPQHF | TGTGCCAGCAGTCGCCCGGGGGCGGGGGATCAGCCCCAGCATTTT
TRBJ1-1 | few | TRBV20-1 | TRBD1 | CSARDHGRGPEAFF | TGCAGTGCTAGAGATCACGGGAGGGGGCCTGAAGCTTTCTTT
TRBJ1-1 | - | TRBV29-1 | TRBD1 | CSAARGLNTEAFF | TGCAGCGCTGCCAGGGGGCTGAACACTGAAGCTTTCTTT